One T cell receptor (beta chain) is described in this entry. The CDR3 has 14 amino acids. V was cut by 1 base and J by 3 bases, with 10 bases left in between. Germline V lookup: CDR1 ENHRY, CDR2 SYGVKD. This entry belongs to a study of regulatory T cells in long-lasting Graves disease. Stated time point: persistent/refractory GD, antithyroid drugs over 5 years with positive TRAb. Generation of the TCR library employed RNA extracted from PBMCs. With iRepertoire HTBI primers and Arm-PCR of CDR3 regions, TCR beta libraries were built. TCRdb re-called the multiplex PCR reads through MiXCR, storing one row per CDR3 protein. The sample has a few hundred thousand distinct CDR3 sequences; around a fifth are singletons.

Sequencing was performed on peripheral blood mononuclear cells (PBMCs), taken when the disease was refractory, from a patient treated with antithyroid drugs. The V call is TRBV10-3, the J call TRBJ2-7; the D gene is possibly TRBD2 (6 bases). The source is a female donor with Graves disease. As DNA, the CDR3 is TGTGCCATCAGTGAGTATAGCGGCCTCTACGAGCAGTACTTC. This gives the protein CAISEYSGLYEQYF.